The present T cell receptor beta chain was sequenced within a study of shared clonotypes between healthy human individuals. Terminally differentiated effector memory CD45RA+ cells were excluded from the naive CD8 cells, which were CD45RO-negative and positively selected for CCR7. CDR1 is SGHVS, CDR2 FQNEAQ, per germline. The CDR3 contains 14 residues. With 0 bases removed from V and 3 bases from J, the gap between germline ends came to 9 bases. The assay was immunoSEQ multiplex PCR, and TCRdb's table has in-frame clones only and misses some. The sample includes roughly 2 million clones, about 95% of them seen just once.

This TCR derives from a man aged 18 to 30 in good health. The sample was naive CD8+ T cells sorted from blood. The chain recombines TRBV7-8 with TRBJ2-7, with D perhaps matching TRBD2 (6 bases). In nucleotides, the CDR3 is TGTGCCAGCAGCTTAGCGGTCGGGGGCTACGAGCAGTACTTC. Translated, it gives CASSLAVGGYEQYF.